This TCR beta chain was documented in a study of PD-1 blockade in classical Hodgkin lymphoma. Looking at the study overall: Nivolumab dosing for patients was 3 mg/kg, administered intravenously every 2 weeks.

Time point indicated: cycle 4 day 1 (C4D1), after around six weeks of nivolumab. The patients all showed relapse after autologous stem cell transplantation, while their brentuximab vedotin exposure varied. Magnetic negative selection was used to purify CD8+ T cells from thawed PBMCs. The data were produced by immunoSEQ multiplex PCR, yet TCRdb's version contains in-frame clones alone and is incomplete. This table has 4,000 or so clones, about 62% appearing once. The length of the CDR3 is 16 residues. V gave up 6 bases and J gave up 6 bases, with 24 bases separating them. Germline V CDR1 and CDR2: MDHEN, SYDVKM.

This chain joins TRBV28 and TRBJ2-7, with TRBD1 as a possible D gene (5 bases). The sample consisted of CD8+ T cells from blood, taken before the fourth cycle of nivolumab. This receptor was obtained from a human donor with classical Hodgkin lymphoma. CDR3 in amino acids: CASSPLVQGSLGEQYF. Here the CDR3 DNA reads TGTGCCAGCAGCCCCTTGGTCCAGGGTAGTTTGGGCGAGCAGTACTTC.